This passage covers 27 T cell receptor beta chains from one sample sequenced in a study of cytotoxic CD8 clonotypes in ibrutinib-treated CLL. Assay used: immunoSEQ multiplex PCR; TCRdb lists only in-frame clones, some missing. The sample includes around 50,000 clones, 55% to 70% of them seen just once. Sequencing was performed on PBMCs, taken after 24 months of ibrutinib treatment. These receptors all come from a human donor with chronic lymphocytic leukemia.

This clone was picked up one time. V usage is TRBV9 and J usage is TRBJ2-3, with 11 positions matching TRBD2. Germline V CDR1 and CDR2: SGDLS, YYNGEE. V shed 3 bases and J 0 bases; nucleotides not matched to a gene: 15. The CDR3 has 20 residues. DNA for the CDR3: TGTGCCAGCAGCGCCCGGGCCCAAATTTGGACTAGCGGGAGCACAGATACGCAGTATTTT. Translation gives CASSARAQIWTSGSTDTQYF.

This chain joins TRBV6-1 and TRBJ1-1, with D possibly matching TRBD1 (6 bases). The CDR3 totals 14 residues. Trimming shortened V by 6 bases and J by 11 bases, and 22 bases separated the two germline ends. Germline lookup yields CDR1 MNHNS and CDR2 SASEGT. The CDR3 DNA is TGTGCCAGCAGGGAACAGGGCGCCCACATGAGGGCTTTCTTT. Protein: CASREQGAHMRAFF.

The chain joins TRBV19 to TRBJ2-1; weak D call: TRBD2 (6 bases). Germline CDR1 and CDR2: LNHDA and SQIVND (reference sequence). V was pared by 7 bases and J by 0 bases, with 10 bases between. This CDR3 is 14 amino acids long. The DNA for the CDR3 is TGTGCCAGTACCCCCGGGAGCTCCTACAATGAGCAGTTCTTC. Amino acid sequence: CASTPGSSYNEQFF.

This clone turned up a few times. This chain uses TRBV6-5 with TRBJ1-4; 7 bases are shared with TRBD1. The germline V gene encodes CDR1 MNHEY and CDR2 SVGAGI. V shed 9 bases, J shed 8 bases, and the junction held 9 bases outside the gene matches. This CDR3 has 13 residues. Written as DNA, the CDR3 is TGTGCCAGTGGGATCCTACAGGGGGAAAAACTGTTTTTT. Its protein product is CASGILQGEKLFF.

The CDR3 DNA follows: TGTGCCAGCAGCCCGGGACTAGCGAGCCCGCAGCGGGGCAACATTCAGTACTTC. Translation: CASSPGLASPQRGNIQYF. V is TRBV5-4 and J is TRBJ2-4; 10 bases line up with TRBD2. The V gene end was trimmed by 4 bases and the J gene end by 7 bases; junction bases not matched to a gene: 17. CDR1 is SGHNT, CDR2 YYREEE, per germline (reference sequence). The CDR3 length is 18 residues. Using reference TRBV5-4 and TRBJ2-4 for the parts outside the CDR3, the full variable domain is ETGVTQSPTHLIKTRGQQVTLRCSSQSGHNTVSWYQQALGQGPQFIFQYYREEENGRGNFPPRFSGLQFPNYSSELNVNALELDDSALYLCASSPGLASPQRGNIQYFGAGTRLSVL.

The chain is built from TRBV9 and TRBJ2-2; no firm D call. The germline V gene has CDR1 SGDLS and CDR2 YYNGEE. The CDR3 is 13 amino acids. The germline V and J ends were trimmed by 2 bases and 7 bases, with 9 bases remaining between them. CDR3 nucleotide sequence: TGTGCCAGCAGCGTTGTCCTCGGCGGGGAGCTGTTTTTT. Protein sequence: CASSVVLGGELFF.

The table lists this clone with a few counts. This rearrangement joins TRBV29-1 to TRBJ2-5; D may be TRBD2 (5 bases). There are 12 residues in the CDR3. The ends were cut back, 5 bases at V and 3 bases at J, with 10 bases in the middle. CDR1 SQVTM and CDR2 ANQGSEA come from the germline V gene. The CDR3 nucleotides are TGCAGCGTTCGGCCGGGGAAAGAGACCCAGTACTTC. Its protein product is CSVRPGKETQYF.

The chain carries TRBV5-1 and TRBJ1-2, with 7 bases lining up with TRBD1. The J segment lost 7 bases and the V segment lost 4 bases, leaving 10 bases of the junction unmatched. The germline gives CDR1 SGHRS, CDR2 YFSETQ. This CDR3 spans 14 amino acids. DNA for the CDR3: TGCGCCAGCAGCGCCTCGGAGGGGGCGGGTGGCTACACCTTC. As protein: CASSASEGAGGYTF.

There are a few counts of this clone. This CDR3 reads CASSADYYEQYV. CDR3 nucleotides: TGTGCCAGCAGCGCGGATTACTACGAGCAGTACGTC. The gene calls are TRBV11-2 and TRBJ2-7; D is undetermined. The V end lost 5 bases, the J end lost 3 bases, and 8 bases lay between the germline ends. CDR1 is SGHAT and CDR2 is FQNNGV in the germline V gene. The CDR3 length is 12 residues.

The chain is built from TRBV18 and TRBJ2-6; D remains ambiguous. Trimming removed 5 bases from V and 1 base from J, with 9 bases in between. The germline V gene has CDR1 KGHSH and CDR2 LQKENI. The CDR3 has 15 residues. The CDR3 loop is CASSTGRSGANVLTF. CDR3 sequence (DNA): TGTGCCAGCTCAACCGGACGGTCTGGGGCCAACGTCCTGACTTTC. Full variable domain (remainder filled in from reference TRBV18 and TRBJ2-6): NAGVMQNPRHLVRRRGQEARLRCSPMKGHSHVYWYRQLPEEGLKFMVYLQKENIIDESGMPKERFSAEFPKEGPSILRIQQVVRGDSAAYFCASSTGRSGANVLTFGAGSRLTVL.

J is TRBJ1-3 and V is TRBV7-2, with D unresolved. Germline CDR1 reads SGHTA; CDR2 reads FQGNSA. Trimming pared 3 bases from V and 2 bases from J, leaving 8 bases between. The CDR3 has 14 amino acids. The CDR3 region is CASSFGKAGNTIYF. In nucleotides, the CDR3 is TGTGCCAGCAGCTTCGGGAAGGCTGGAAACACCATATATTTT.

This clone was detected a few times. The chain uses TRBV19 and TRBJ1-3; unclear D gene. Trimming took off 10 bases at V and 1 base at J, with 5 bases between the two ends. The CDR3 sequence is 11 residues long. Germline assignment: CDR1 LNHDA and CDR2 SQIVND (reference sequence). The CDR3 DNA follows: TGTGCCACCGAATCTGGAAACACCATATATTTT. This gives the protein CATESGNTIYF.

This clone was observed many times. V is TRBV6-5 and J is TRBJ1-2, with D perhaps matching TRBD1 (5 bases). CDR3 length equals 16 residues. Trimming took 2 bases from V and 4 from J, leaving 17 bases between them. Germline values: CDR1 MNHEY, CDR2 SVGAGI. This chain's CDR3 is CASSYNSDIGIYGYTF. CDR3 sequence (DNA): TGTGCCAGCAGTTACAACTCGGACATAGGGATCTATGGCTACACCTTC.

This clone was counted a few times. This rearrangement joins TRBV4-2 to TRBJ2-3, with 12 bases lining up with TRBD2. This CDR3 spans 20 amino acids. The germline V gene encodes CDR1 LGHNA and CDR2 YNFKEQ. Trimming at V came to 1 base and at J to 1 base, leaving 12 bases not matched to a gene. CDR3 in amino acids: CASSQGGLAGGGYGTDTQYF. The CDR3 region has the DNA TGTGCCAGCAGCCAAGGAGGTCTAGCGGGAGGGGGTTACGGCACAGATACGCAGTATTTT.

The rearrangement joins TRBV7-9 to TRBJ2-5; D call uncertain. Trimming removed 7 bases at V and 5 bases at J, with 14 bases between. Germline values: CDR1 SEHNR, CDR2 FQNEAQ (reference sequence). There are 13 residues in the CDR3. The CDR3 is CASTSQVFETQYF. Here the CDR3 DNA reads TGTGCCAGCACCTCACAAGTGTTTGAGACCCAGTACTTC.

The chain joins TRBV27 to TRBJ1-4; D is unclear. This CDR3 comprises 16 residues. Germline assignment: CDR1 MNHEY and CDR2 SMNVEV (reference sequence). Trimming stripped 0 bases from V and 0 bases from J, with 8 bases between. CDR3 protein: CASSLSWGTTNEKLFF. The CDR3 coding sequence is TGTGCCAGCAGTTTATCTTGGGGAACAACTAATGAAAAACTGTTTTTT.

This clone was detected ten times or more. V usage is TRBV28 and J usage is TRBJ1-5, with TRBD1 matching over 8 bases. Per the germline V gene, CDR1 is MDHEN and CDR2 is SYDVKM. CDR3 length: 13 residues. Trimming removed 3 bases from V and 7 bases from J; junction bases left unmatched: 2. The CDR3 DNA follows: TGTGCCAGCAGTTTTAACAGGGGGCAGCCCCAGCATTTT. It is translated as CASSFNRGQPQHF.

This clone appeared once. The genes are TRBV15 and TRBJ2-5, with D perhaps TRBD2 (6 bases). CDR1 is LNHNV and CDR2 is YYDKDF in the germline V gene (reference sequence). V lost 0 bases and J 5 bases, leaving 13 bases between the germline ends. The CDR3 has 15 residues. The CDR3 DNA reads TGTGCCACCAGCAGAGATCTGGAGGGGATTGAGACCCAGTACTTC. Protein product: CATSRDLEGIETQYF.

The chain joins TRBV7-9 to TRBJ2-3, with no clear D. The CDR3 is made up of 12 amino acids. V was trimmed by 3 bases and J by 4 bases, leaving 5 bases between them. Germline CDR1 reads SEHNR; CDR2 reads FQNEAQ (reference sequence). CDR3 nucleotide sequence: TGTGCCAGCAGCTTTGGTCCAGATACGCAGTATTTT. This translates into CASSFGPDTQYF.

The chain has TRBV4-2 and TRBJ2-2, with a tentative D call TRBD2 (6 bases). Germline lookup yields CDR1 LGHNA and CDR2 YNFKEQ. The CDR3 is 15 residues long. Trimming took 5 bases from V and 5 from J, leaving 15 bases between them. The CDR3 loop reads CASSLGWGTTGELFF. CDR3 nucleotides: TGTGCCAGCAGCTTGGGATGGGGGACTACCGGGGAGCTGTTTTTT.

V usage is TRBV11-1 and J usage is TRBJ1-2, with 9 bases identical to TRBD1. The CDR3 contains 14 residues. V lost 5 bases, J lost 5 bases, and 6 bases stayed unmatched. Germline V gene lookup returns CDR1 SGHAT and CDR2 FQDESV (reference sequence). CDR3 in amino acids: CASSPDRGGYGYTF. CDR3 nucleotides: TGTGCCAGCAGCCCGGACAGGGGCGGATATGGCTACACCTTC.

This clone was seen a handful of times. J is TRBJ1-3 and V is TRBV5-6, with TRBD1 identical over 10 bases. This CDR3 comprises 14 residues. J gave up 3 bases and V 5 bases, and 2 bases lay outside the gene matches. The germline V gene has CDR1 SGHDT and CDR2 YYEEEE. CDR3 region: CASRRDRGGNTIYF. DNA of the CDR3: TGTGCCAGCAGAAGGGACAGGGGTGGAAACACCATATATTTT.

The chain employs TRBV13 and TRBJ2-7, with D possibly being TRBD1 or TRBD2 (5 bases each). Per germline, CDR1 PRHDT and CDR2 FYEKMQ (reference sequence). V dropped 6 bases and J dropped 5 bases, with 20 bases sitting between them. This CDR3 is built from 15 residues. The CDR3, as DNA: TGTGCCAGCAGTTACTCGATCGTTAGGGACGACGAGCAGTACTTC. Translation gives CASSYSIVRDDEQYF. Drawing the rest from reference TRBV13 and TRBJ2-7, the complete variable domain is AAGVIQSPRHLIKEKRETATLKCYPIPRHDTVYWYQQGPGQDPQFLISFYEKMQSDKGSIPDRFSAQQFSDYHSELNMSSLELGDSALYFCASSYSIVRDDEQYFGPGTRLTVT.

The sample holds many counts of this clone. Germline is not matched at one junction end, which may reflect a read error. The J gene is TRBJ2-7, the V gene TRBV18; 9 nucleotides align to TRBD1. Germline CDR1 is KGHSH and CDR2 is LQKENI. The CDR3 totals 10 residues. CDR3 protein: CASSRRTGAF. CDR3 sequence (DNA): TGTGCCAGCTCACGCAGGACAGGGGCTTTC.

In its sample, this clone was seen a few times. The chain links TRBV2 to TRBJ2-1; D gene ambiguous. The CDR3 contains 13 residues. Germline V gene lookup returns CDR1 SNHLY and CDR2 FYNNEI. V gave up 0 bases and J gave up 9 bases, with 9 bases separating them. The CDR3 region has the DNA TGTGCCAGCAGTGAAGCGCTTACTCTTGAGCAGTTCTTC. This encodes CASSEALTLEQFF. The whole variable domain, filled in from reference TRBV2 and TRBJ2-1, reads EPEVTQTPSHQVTQMGQEVILRCVPISNHLYFYWYRQILGQKVEFLVSFYNNEISEKSEIFDDQFSVERPDGSNFTLKIRSTKLEDSAMYFCASSEALTLEQFFGPGTRLTVL.

This clone is a singleton in its sample. The chain uses TRBV5-6 and TRBJ2-4; D unclear. V was shortened by 1 base and J by 6 bases, with 11 bases between the two germline ends. The germline V gene has CDR1 SGHDT and CDR2 YYEEEE. The CDR3 runs 14 residues. CDR3 region: CASSLKGLLNIQYF. As DNA, the CDR3 is TGTGCCAGCAGCTTGAAAGGGCTATTAAACATTCAGTACTTC.

The chain is built from TRBV7-9 and TRBJ1-1; 9 positions agree with TRBD1. After removal of 5 bases from V and 1 base from J, the junction contained 8 bases not matched to a gene. The CDR3 totals 16 residues. CDR1 SEHNR and CDR2 FQNEAQ come from the germline V gene (reference sequence). CDR3 nucleotide sequence: TGTGCCAGCAGCCCCGGGACAGGGAGGACGAACACTGAAGCTTTCTTT. It is translated as CASSPGTGRTNTEAFF.